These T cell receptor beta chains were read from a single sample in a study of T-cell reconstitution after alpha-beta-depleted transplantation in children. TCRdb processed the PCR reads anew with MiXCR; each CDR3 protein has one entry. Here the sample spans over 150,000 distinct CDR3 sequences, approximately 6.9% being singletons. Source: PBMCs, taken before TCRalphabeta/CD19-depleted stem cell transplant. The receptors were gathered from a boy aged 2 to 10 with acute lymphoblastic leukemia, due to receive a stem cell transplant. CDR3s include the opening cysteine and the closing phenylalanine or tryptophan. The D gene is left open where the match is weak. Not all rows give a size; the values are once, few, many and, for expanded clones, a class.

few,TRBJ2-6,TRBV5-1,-,CASSLDGSGANVLTF,TGCGCCAGCAGCTTGGATGGTTCTGGGGCCAACGTCCTGACTTTC
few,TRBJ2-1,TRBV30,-,CAWSVRVSTGEQFF,TGTGCCTGGAGTGTACGAGTTTCCACTGGGGAGCAGTTCTTC
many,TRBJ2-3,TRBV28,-,CASKRVGAGSTDTQYF,TGTGCCAGCAAACGCGTGGGGGCCGGGAGCACAGATACGCAGTATTTT
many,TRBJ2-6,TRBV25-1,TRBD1,CASSSGQGGGANVLTF,TGTGCCAGCAGTTCGGGACAGGGAGGTGGGGCCAACGTCCTGACTTTC
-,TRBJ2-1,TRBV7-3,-,CASSLNQRGSYNEQFF,TGTGCCAGCAGCTTAAATCAAAGGGGATCATACAATGAGCAGTTCTTC
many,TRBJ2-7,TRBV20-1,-,CSAPPARWSSYEQYF,TGCAGTGCCCCTCCGGCAAGGTGGAGCTCCTACGAGCAGTACTTC
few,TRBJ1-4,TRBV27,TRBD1,CASSLQGVNEKLFF,TGTGCCAGCAGTTTACAGGGGGTGAATGAAAAACTGTTTTTT
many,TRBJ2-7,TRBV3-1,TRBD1,CASSSRGQVGEQYF,TGTGCCAGCAGCTCCAGGGGGCAAGTTGGCGAGCAGTACTTC
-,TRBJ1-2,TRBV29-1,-,CSADPGEEFGYTF,TGCAGCGCCGACCCCGGGGAGGAGTTTGGCTACACCTTC
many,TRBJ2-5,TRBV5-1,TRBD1,CASSLAGGTGGEETQYF,TGCGCCAGCAGCTTGGCAGGAGGGACAGGGGGAGAAGAGACCCAGTACTTC
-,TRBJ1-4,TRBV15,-,CATSTTTGANEKLFF,TGTGCCACCAGCACGACGACAGGCGCTAATGAAAAACTGTTTTTT
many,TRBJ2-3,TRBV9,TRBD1,CASSVGGQGNTDTQYF,TGTGCCAGCAGCGTAGGGGGACAGGGCAACACAGATACGCAGTATTTT
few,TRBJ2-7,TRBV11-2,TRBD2,CASSSAPGTSFFEQYF,TGTGCCAGCAGCTCCGCTCCCGGGACTAGCTTCTTCGAGCAGTACTTC
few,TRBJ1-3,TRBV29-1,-,CSVGLGSGNTIYF,TGCAGCGTTGGTCTGGGCTCTGGAAACACCATATATTTT
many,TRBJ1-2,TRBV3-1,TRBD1,CASSLDDRGGYTF,TGTGCCAGCAGCCTGGACGACAGGGGTGGCTACACCTTC
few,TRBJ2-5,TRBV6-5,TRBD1,CASSYGDRKEETQYF,TGTGCCAGCAGTTACGGGGACAGAAAAGAAGAGACCCAGTACTTC
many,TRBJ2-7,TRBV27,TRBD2,CASSDIGGRYEQYF,TGTGCCAGCAGTGATATCGGGGGGAGGTACGAGCAGTACTTC
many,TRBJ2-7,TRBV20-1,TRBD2,CSAGWGGDEQYF,TGCAGTGCTGGCTGGGGGGGGGACGAGCAGTACTTC
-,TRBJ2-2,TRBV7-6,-,CASSARQTLNTGELFF,TGTGCCAGCAGCGCACGACAGACCTTGAACACCGGGGAGCTGTTTTTT
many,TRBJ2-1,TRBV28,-,CASGTNRQFF,TGTGCCAGCGGGACAAATCGGCAGTTCTTC
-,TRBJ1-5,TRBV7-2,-,CASSLEGFSNQPQHF,TGTGCCAGCAGCTTAGAGGGCTTTAGCAATCAGCCCCAGCATTTT
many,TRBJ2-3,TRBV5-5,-,CASSSWPAGTTDTQYF,TGTGCCAGCAGCTCCTGGCCAGCCGGAACTACAGATACGCAGTATTTT
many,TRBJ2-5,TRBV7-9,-,CASSSRDRETQYF,TGTGCCAGCAGCTCTCGAGACAGGGAGACCCAGTACTTC
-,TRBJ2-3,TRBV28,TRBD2,CASRATSGGVASTDTQYF,TGTGCCAGCAGGGCGACTAGCGGGGGGGTAGCTAGCACAGATACGCAGTATTTT
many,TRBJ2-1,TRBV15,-,CATSRDNGIIYNEQFF,TGTGCCACCAGCAGAGATAACGGGATCATCTACAATGAGCAGTTCTTC
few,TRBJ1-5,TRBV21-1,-,CASSDQSNQPQHF,TGTGCCAGCAGCGACCAGAGCAATCAGCCCCAGCATTTT
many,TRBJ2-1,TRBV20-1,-,CSANKGYEQFF,TGCAGTGCTAACAAAGGGTATGAGCAGTTCTTC
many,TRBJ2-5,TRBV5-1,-,CASSTGTATIKTQYF,TGCGCCAGCAGTACTGGGACGGCTACAATAAAGACCCAGTACTTC
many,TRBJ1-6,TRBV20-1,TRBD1,CSATYTGGTSPLHF,TGCAGTGCCACATATACAGGGGGCACTTCACCCCTCCACTTT
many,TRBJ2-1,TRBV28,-,CASGTDLYNEQFF,TGTGCCAGCGGGACTGACCTCTACAATGAGCAGTTCTTC
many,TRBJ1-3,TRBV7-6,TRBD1,CASSPAGQAGTIYF,TGTGCCAGCAGCCCAGCGGGACAGGCGGGGACCATATATTTT
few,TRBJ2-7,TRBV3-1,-,CASSHRDRYEQYF,TGTGCCAGCAGCCATAGGGACCGGTACGAGCAGTACTTC
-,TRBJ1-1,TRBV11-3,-,CASSSTRGNTEAFF,TGTGCCAGCAGCTCAACCAGGGGAAACACTGAAGCTTTCTTT
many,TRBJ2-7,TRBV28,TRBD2,CASSLATSGNEQYF,TGTGCCAGCAGTCTCGCGACTAGCGGTAACGAGCAGTACTTC
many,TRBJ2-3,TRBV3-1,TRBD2,CASTRTSGSYTQYF,TGTGCCAGCACCCGGACTAGCGGGTCTTATACGCAGTATTTT
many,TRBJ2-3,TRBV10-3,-,CAISWTITDTQYF,TGTGCCATCTCATGGACTATAACAGATACGCAGTATTTT
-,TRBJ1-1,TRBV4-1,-,CASSQSPGAPGSEAFF,TGCGCCAGCAGCCAAAGTCCGGGGGCTCCTGGTAGTGAAGCTTTCTTT
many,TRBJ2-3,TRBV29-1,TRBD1,CSAGQVGTDTQYF,TGCAGCGCTGGACAGGTTGGCACAGATACGCAGTATTTT
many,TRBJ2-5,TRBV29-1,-,CSVTLGGEETQYF,TGCAGCGTTACCTTGGGCGGGGAAGAGACCCAGTACTTC
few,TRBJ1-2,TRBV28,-,CASSGSGGTDGYTF,TGTGCCAGCAGTGGTTCCGGGGGAACGGATGGCTACACCTTC
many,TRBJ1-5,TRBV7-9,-,CASSLSGTNQPQHF,TGTGCCAGCAGCTTATCAGGGACAAATCAGCCCCAGCATTTT
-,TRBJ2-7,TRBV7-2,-,CASSPGWAGLYEQYF,TGTGCCAGCAGCCCAGGATGGGCAGGGCTCTACGAGCAGTACTTC
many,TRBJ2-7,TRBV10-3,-,CAISGDTSYEQYF,TGTGCCATCAGCGGGGACACCTCCTACGAGCAGTACTTC
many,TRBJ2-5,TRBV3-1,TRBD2,CASSNRLGLAQTQYF,TGTGCCAGCAGCAACAGACTAGGACTAGCGCAGACCCAGTACTTC
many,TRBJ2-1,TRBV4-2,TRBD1,CASSRQGANEQFF,TGTGCCAGCAGCCGCCAGGGGGCGAATGAGCAGTTCTTC